This TCR beta chain emerged from a study of PD-1 blockade in classical Hodgkin lymphoma. Study-level findings and limits: Patients who began taking nivolumab under 1 year after ASCT were left out. Relapsed/refractory patients reportedly had lower baseline diversity than newly diagnosed patients.

CDR1 MNHEY and CDR2 SMNVEV come from the germline V gene (reference sequence). Losses at the gene ends were 6 bases for V and 2 bases for J; bases not matched to a gene: 11. The CDR3 totals 16 residues. Every patient relapsed after autologous stem cell transplantation, and brentuximab vedotin exposure varied. Thawed PBMCs were the source of CD8+ T cells, obtained through magnetic negative selection. This table comes from immunoSEQ multiplex PCR, and its TCRdb copy is limited to in-frame clones, with some not included. The sample yields around 7,600 clones, around 83% seen once. To note about this clone: Its antigen remains unidentified.

The chain joins TRBV27 to TRBJ2-7; 9 bases fit TRBD2. Sequences were derived from CD8+ T cells from blood, sampled at baseline. The receptor was derived from a human donor with classical Hodgkin lymphoma. CDR3 sequence: CASSDTGGGAPYEQYF. For the CDR3, the DNA is TGTGCCAGCAGCGACACGGGCGGGGGGGCCCCCTACGAGCAGTACTTC.